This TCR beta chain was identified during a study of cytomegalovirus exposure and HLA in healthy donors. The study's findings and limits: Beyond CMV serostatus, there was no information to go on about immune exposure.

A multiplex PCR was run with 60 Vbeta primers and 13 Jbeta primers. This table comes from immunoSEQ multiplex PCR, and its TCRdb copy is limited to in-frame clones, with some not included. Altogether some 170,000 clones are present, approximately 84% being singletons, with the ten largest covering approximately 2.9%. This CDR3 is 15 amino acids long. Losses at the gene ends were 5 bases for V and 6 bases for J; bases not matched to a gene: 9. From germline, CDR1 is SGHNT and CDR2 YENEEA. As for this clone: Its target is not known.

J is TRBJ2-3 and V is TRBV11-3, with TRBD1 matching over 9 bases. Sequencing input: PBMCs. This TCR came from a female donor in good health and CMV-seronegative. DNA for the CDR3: TGTGCCAGCAGCCCACGGTGGGACAGGGTGGATACGCAGTATTTT. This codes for CASSPRWDRVDTQYF. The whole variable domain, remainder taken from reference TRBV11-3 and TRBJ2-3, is EAGVVQSPRYKIIEKKQPVAFWCNPISGHNTLYWYLQNLGQGPELLIRYENEEAVDDSQLPKDRFSAERLKGVDSTLKIQPAELGDSAVYLCASSPRWDRVDTQYFGPGTRLTVL.